This T cell receptor (beta chain) was documented in a study of blood T cells in healthy people across ages. Sample-barcoded 5' priming and a J-beta primer mix drove a second PCR of roughly 7 to 11 cycles. In TCRdb, the 5' RACE reads were re-called with MiXCR into one record per CDR3 protein. The table shows around 1.7 million distinct CDR3 sequences, with roughly 28% occurring only once. With regard to this clonotype: Its antigen is unknown.

CDR3 length: 14 residues. The V gene's germline CDR1 is DFQATT and CDR2 SNEGSKA (reference sequence). With V trimmed by 6 bases and J by 3 bases, 6 bases remained unmatched. General study results and limits: The lack of PBMC sorting stopped any conclusive naive versus antigen-experienced comparison.

Donors were healthy Caucasian individuals from Russia aged about 6 to 90. This rearrangement joins TRBV20-1 to TRBJ2-3, with 10 bases matching TRBD2. Sequenced input: blood. The origin of this receptor is a woman under 40 in good health. In DNA form, the CDR3 reads TGCAGTGCCACCCTAGCGGGGGCTACAGATACGCAGTATTTT. It specifies CSATLAGATDTQYF.